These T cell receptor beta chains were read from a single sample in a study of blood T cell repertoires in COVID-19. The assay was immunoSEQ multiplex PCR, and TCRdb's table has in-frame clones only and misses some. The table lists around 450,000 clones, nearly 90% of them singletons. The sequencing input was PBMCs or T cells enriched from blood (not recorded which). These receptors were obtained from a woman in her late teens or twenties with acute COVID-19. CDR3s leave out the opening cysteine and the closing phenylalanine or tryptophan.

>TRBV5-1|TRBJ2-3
ASRTGVTDTQY
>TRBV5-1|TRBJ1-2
ASSLRQGSNYGYT
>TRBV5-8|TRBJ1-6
ASRAGRSNSPLH
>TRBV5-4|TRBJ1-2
ASRRTGGSGYT
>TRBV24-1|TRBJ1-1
ATSDFPKWTEAF
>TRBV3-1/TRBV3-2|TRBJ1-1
ASSQQTGNTEAF
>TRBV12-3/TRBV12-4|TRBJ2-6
AITGPGANVLT
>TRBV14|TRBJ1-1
ASSPRGNQYTEAF
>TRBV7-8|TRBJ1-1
ASSRPGTGNTEAF
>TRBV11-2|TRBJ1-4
ASSPSGAGTNEKLF
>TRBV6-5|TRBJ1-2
ASSYDGGNYGYT
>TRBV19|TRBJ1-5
ASSIEVLRPQH
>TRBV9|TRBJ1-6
ASSSTSGQDNSPLH
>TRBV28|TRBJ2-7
ASSPTSGRVGEQY
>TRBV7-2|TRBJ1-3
ASSLATTNSGNTIY
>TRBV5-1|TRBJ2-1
ASSPGTSGRGYNEQF
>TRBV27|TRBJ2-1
ASSFRTSGGSSI
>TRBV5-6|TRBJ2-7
ASSLRDSYEQY
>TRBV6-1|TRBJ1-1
ASSEVHRSTEAF
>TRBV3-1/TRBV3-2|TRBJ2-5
ASSQVMFGSETQY
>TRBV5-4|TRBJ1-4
ASSNPGTVSEKLF
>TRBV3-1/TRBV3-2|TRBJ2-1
ASSRAGGLNEQF
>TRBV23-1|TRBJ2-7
ASSQSALPRDRGREAYEQY
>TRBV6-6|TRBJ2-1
ASSYPRGGHGEQF
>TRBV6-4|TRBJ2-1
ASSDSTSGSYNEQF
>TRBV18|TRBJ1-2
ASSPDRVDGYT
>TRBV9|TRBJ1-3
ASSPPTGLSGNTIY
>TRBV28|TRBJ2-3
ASSFAGVADTQY
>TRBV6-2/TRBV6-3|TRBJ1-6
ASSLSGSPLH
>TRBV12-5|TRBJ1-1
ASGLWQMNTEAF
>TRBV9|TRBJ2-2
ASSERTSGQISGELF
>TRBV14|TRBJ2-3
ASSSIKLAASTDTQY
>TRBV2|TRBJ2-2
ASRRTGELF
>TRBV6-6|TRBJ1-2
ASSYPQGNYGYT
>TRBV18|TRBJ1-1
ASSPLGLGTEAF
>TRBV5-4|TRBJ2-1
ASSWWTSRHEQF
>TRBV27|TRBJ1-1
ASKPRQDTEAF
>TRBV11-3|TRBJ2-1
ASSLGPDYNEQF
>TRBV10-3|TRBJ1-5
AISEVGVSNQPQH
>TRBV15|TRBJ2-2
ATQDSNTGELF
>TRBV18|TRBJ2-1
ASSPPGGENGNEQF
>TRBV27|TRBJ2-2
ASSSGLEMNTGELF
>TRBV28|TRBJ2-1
ASSSYSGRAFPGYEQF
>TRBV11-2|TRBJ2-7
ASSYGFYPARYDEQY
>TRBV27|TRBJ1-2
ASSSDRGLDGYT
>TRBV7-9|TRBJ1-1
ASSIPGVNTEAF
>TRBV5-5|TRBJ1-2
ASSLNGQGYGYT
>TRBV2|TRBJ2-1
ASSPLEGGEQF
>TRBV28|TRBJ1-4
ASSSAGQGNEKLF
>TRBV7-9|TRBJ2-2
ASTLTTGTPNTGELF
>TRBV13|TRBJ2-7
ASSLSRGWYEQY